This TCR delta chain was sequenced during a study of gamma-delta chains in newborns, infants, children. J gave up 0 bases and V 5 bases, and 10 bases lay outside the gene matches. Per germline, CDR1 GEAIGNYY and CDR2 EKD. The CDR3 totals 17 residues. TCRdb redid clone calling on the reads using CATT. The sample comprises around 2,800 delta-chain clones, around 4.2% of which are singletons, and approximately 16% rests with the top ten. In this sample, this clone turned up a few times. TCRdb's protein, taken from a much larger clone, differs from this DNA's translation at residue 4, likely owing to a read error; the protein displayed comes from the DNA.

The J gene is TRDJ2, the V gene TRDV2; 8 positions agree with TRDD3. The sequence derives from a child who was a newborn, infant or young child, either healthy, febrile or measles-vaccinated (not recorded which). Sequencing used blood. The CDR3 sequence: CACVHTGGHALTAQLFF. The CDR3 DNA follows: TGTGCCTGTGTTCACACTGGGGGCCACGCTTTGACAGCACAACTCTTCTTT.